This T cell receptor beta chain was found in a study of blood T cell repertoires in COVID-19. Germline V CDR1 and CDR2: KGHSH, LQKENI. The CDR3 spans 16 residues. The junction had 10 bases not matched to a gene; V was cut back by 2 bases and J by 6 bases. Clones were sequenced by immunoSEQ multiplex PCR, and TCRdb holds only the in-frame ones, with some missing. The top ten hold approximately 13% of the sample, which has some 190,000 clones, under 80% seen once. The sequence was collected from a woman aged 45-59 years with acute or convalescent COVID-19. The V gene is TRBV18, the J gene TRBJ2-7; 10 bases align to TRBD1. Sequencing was carried out using peripheral blood. CDR3 residues: CASSPYSGTGVGEQYF. The CDR3 DNA reads as TGTGCCAGCTCACCATACTCCGGGACAGGGGTAGGCGAGCAGTACTTC.